This TCR beta chain was captured in a study of graft-versus-host responses after intestinal transplantation. General study results and limits: Peak levels of circulating GvH clones tracked with early post-transplant HvG declines.

In regard to this clone: The antigen remains unidentified.

The CDR3 is made up of 15 amino acids. Germline CDR1 and CDR2: SGHRS and YFSETQ. Trimming left V 1 base short and J 6 bases short, with 16 bases between. Generated by immunoSEQ multiplex PCR, the TCRdb table keeps only in-frame clones and is missing some. The table includes more than 65,000 clones, about 94% detected once. V gene TRBV5-1 combines with J gene TRBJ1-1, with D unclear. The specimen was unstimulated CD8+ T cells sorted from spleen or lymph node cells, collected before intestinal transplant. The receptor comes from a human donor who received an intestinal transplant. CDR3 residues: CASSLWLGQAAEAFF. The CDR3 coding sequence is TGCGCCAGCAGCTTGTGGTTAGGGCAGGCCGCTGAAGCTTTCTTT.